These 13 T cell receptor beta chains were all obtained from the same sample, sequenced in a study of control samples from healthy donors and cancer patients. Clones were sequenced by immunoSEQ multiplex PCR, and TCRdb holds only the in-frame ones, with some missing. The sample consists of roughly 54,000 clones, 95% to 97% of them appearing once. The specimen was blood. The source of these receptors is a woman aged 25-40 years in good health.

This chain connects TRBV4-1 to TRBJ1-1; D is unresolved. The CDR3 covers 13 residues. CDR1 is MGHRA and CDR2 is YSYEKL in the germline V gene. Trimming removed 4 bases at V and 9 bases at J, with 15 bases between. CDR3 sequence (DNA): TGCGCCAGCAGCCTTCCCCTGGGAGGGAAAGCTTTCTTT. It translates to CASSLPLGGKAFF.

CDR3 amino acids: CASSVGDFTGELFF. Written as DNA, the CDR3 is TGTGCCAGTAGTGTCGGGGATTTCACCGGGGAGCTGTTTTTT. The rearrangement uses TRBV19 and TRBJ2-2; perhaps TRBD2 as D (5 bases). The germline gives CDR1 LNHDA, CDR2 SQIVND (reference sequence). The V and J ends lost 5 bases and 4 bases respectively, with 11 bases between them. CDR3 length equals 14 residues.

The chain uses TRBV4-2 and TRBJ1-1, with D perhaps TRBD1 (6 bases). The CDR3 runs to 15 residues. V was shortened by 0 bases and J by 0 bases, with 8 bases between the two germline ends. The germline V gene encodes CDR1 LGHNA and CDR2 YNFKEQ. The CDR3 DNA is TGTGCCAGCAGCCAAGATCACAGGGTGAACACTGAAGCTTTCTTT. Amino acids: CASSQDHRVNTEAFF.

This clone was recorded only once. The rearrangement links TRBV28 to TRBJ1-5, with D unresolved. Germline V gives CDR1 MDHEN, CDR2 SYDVKM. V lost 10 bases to trimming and J lost 5 bases, with 15 bases between them. This CDR3 has 13 residues. CDR3 residues: CATLGVLDQPQHF. The CDR3 nucleotides read TGTGCCACCCTCGGGGTTCTCGATCAGCCCCAGCATTTT. Looking up the rest from reference TRBV28 and TRBJ1-5 gives the full variable domain: DVKVTQSSRYLVKRTGEKVFLECVQDMDHENMFWYRQDPGLGLRLIYFSYDVKMKEKGDIPEGYSVSREKKERFSLILESASTNQTSMYLCATLGVLDQPQHFGDGTRLSIL.

CDR3 bases: TGTGCCAGCAGGGGACAGGGGAGCTATAATTCACCCCTCCACTTT. Translating it yields CASRGQGSYNSPLHF. V is TRBV2 and J is TRBJ1-6; 10 nucleotides line up with TRBD1. The CDR3 sequence is 15 residues long. The V segment lost 6 bases and the J segment 3 bases; nucleotides outside the gene matches: 2. Germline CDR1 SNHLY, CDR2 FYNNEI.

V is TRBV6-5 and J is TRBJ1-2; the D gene is possibly TRBD1 (6 bases). Germline CDR1 is MNHEY and CDR2 is SVGAGI. Trimming pared 6 bases from V and 4 bases from J, leaving 12 bases between. There are 13 residues in the CDR3. CDR3 in amino acids: CASRLTGTYGYTF. The CDR3 DNA reads TGTGCCAGCAGGCTCACAGGGACCTATGGCTACACCTTC.

The chain has TRBV5-1 and TRBJ2-7; TRBD2 agrees at 14 bases. Unmatched junction bases numbered 5, after V lost 0 bases and J lost 9 bases. The CDR3 is 15 amino acids. From germline, CDR1 is SGHRS and CDR2 YFSETQ. The CDR3 sequence: CASSLVGTSGSMQYF. DNA of the CDR3: TGCGCCAGCAGCTTGGTCGGGACTAGCGGGAGTATGCAGTACTTC.

The V gene is TRBV7-2, the J gene TRBJ2-7; maybe TRBD1 (6 bases). The CDR3 totals 14 residues. V was trimmed by 3 bases and J by 2 bases, leaving 11 bases between them. The germline gives CDR1 SGHTA, CDR2 FQGNSA. The CDR3 DNA sequence: TGTGCCAGCAGCTTTTCAGGGGCGACCTACGAGCAGTACTTC. Amino acid sequence: CASSFSGATYEQYF.

CDR3 sequence reads: CASSFRGFEQYF. In DNA, the CDR3 is TGTGCCAGCAGTTTCAGGGGGTTCGAGCAGTACTTC. This chain uses TRBV27 with TRBJ2-7; TRBD1 matches at 7 bases. Trimming took 3 bases from V and 6 from J; bases not matched to a gene: 2. Germline values: CDR1 MNHEY, CDR2 SMNVEV (reference sequence). The length of the CDR3 is 12 residues.

V and J are TRBV5-1 and TRBJ1-1; TRBD1 aligns across 8 bases. Germline V CDR1 and CDR2: SGHRS, YFSETQ. V shed 3 bases and J 8 bases; nucleotides not matched to a gene: 12. The CDR3 extends over 15 amino acids. The CDR3 reads CASSSLPQGATEAFF. As DNA, the CDR3 is TGCGCCAGCAGCTCCCTGCCTCAGGGGGCAACAGAAGCTTTCTTT.

The V and J genes are TRBV30 and TRBJ2-4; D possibly corresponds to TRBD1 (6 bases). Germline V gives CDR1 GTSNPN, CDR2 SVGIG (reference sequence). CDR3 length: 12 residues. V shed 3 bases and J shed 5 bases, with 8 bases lying between them. CDR3 sequence: CAWSQGQNIQYF. As DNA, the CDR3 is TGTGCCTGGAGCCAGGGGCAAAACATTCAGTACTTC.

The chain combines TRBV5-8 with TRBJ1-4, with D possibly TRBD1 on 5 matching bases. The germline V and J ends were trimmed by 3 bases and 5 bases, with 5 bases remaining between them. The CDR3 extends over 12 amino acids. The germline CDR1 and CDR2 sequences are SGHTS and YDEGEE. The CDR3 loop reads CASSWGNEKLFF. The CDR3 DNA follows: TGTGCCAGCAGCTGGGGGAATGAAAAACTGTTTTTT. The full variable domain, completed using reference TRBV5-8 and TRBJ1-4, is EAGVTQSPTHLIKTRGQQATLRCSPISGHTSVYWYQQALGLGLQFLLWYDEGEERNRGNFPPRFSGRQFPNYSSELNVNALELEDSALYLCASSWGNEKLFFGSGTQLSVL.

This chain connects TRBV16 to TRBJ2-7; possible D gene TRBD2, 6 bases. Germline V gene data show CDR1 as KGHSY and CDR2 as FQNENV. This CDR3 contains 13 residues. Trimming pared 3 bases from V and 4 bases from J, leaving 10 bases between. The CDR3 loop is CASSQGTSYEQYF. In nucleotides, the CDR3 is TGTGCCAGCAGCCAGGGGACTTCATACGAGCAGTACTTC.